This record concerns one T cell receptor (beta chain) sequence. In the authors' workflow: Cell counts per sample came from amplifying reference gene primers. Produced via immunoSEQ multiplex PCR; TCRdb's table is partial and in-frame only. That table supplies the V and J calls and clone size; D and trimming were determined from the DNA. The repertoire includes some 330,000 clones, 80% to 90% of them detected once, and less than 5.5% sits in the top ten. This sample is part of a study of blood T cell repertoires in COVID-19. Enrolled through a virtual design, the participants were between roughly 18 and 100 years of age and came from fewer than 30 US areas. Assignments of participants to cohorts depended upon their own reported clinical history. Germline V gene sequence: CDR1 MGHRA, CDR2 YSYEKL. CDR3 length equals 16 residues. V trimming: 3 bases; J trimming: 3 bases; junction bases outside the gene matches: 8.

Sequenced sample: PBMCs or T cells enriched from blood (not recorded which). This chain uses TRBV4-1 with TRBJ2-7; 10 bases agree with TRBD2. The TCR sequence derives from a man aged 25-45 years who had recovered from COVID-19. The CDR3 sequence: CASSHRLAGANYEQYF. DNA of the CDR3: TGCGCCAGCAGCCATCGGCTAGCGGGGGCCAACTACGAGCAGTACTTC.